The 27 T cell receptor beta chains listed next were all sequenced from one sample in a study of shared clonotypes between healthy human individuals. This table comes from immunoSEQ multiplex PCR, and its TCRdb copy is limited to in-frame clones, with some not included. The sample shows approximately 470,000 clones, about 85% of them seen only once. The sequenced sample was PBMCs. All receptors come from a woman in her forties in good health. Some clones in this sample may be carry-over from other donors' samples.

The chain combines TRBV2 with TRBJ2-7, with TRBD2 identical over 10 bases. The CDR3 consists of 15 residues. With 7 bases clipped from V and 3 bases from J, the junction kept 9 bases outside the gene matches. Germline V lookup: CDR1 SNHLY, CDR2 FYNNEI. In DNA form, the CDR3 reads TGTGCCAGCATAGACCCGGGACTAGCGATCTACGAGCAGTACTTC. This translates into CASIDPGLAIYEQYF. Based on the CDR3 plus reference TRBV2 and TRBJ2-7, the full variable domain is EPEVTQTPSHQVTQMGQEVILRCVPISNHLYFYWYRQILGQKVEFLVSFYNNEISEKSEIFDDQFSVERPDGSNFTLKIRSTKLEDSAMYFCASIDPGLAIYEQYFGPGTRLTVT.

The chain joins TRBV11-2 to TRBJ2-7; D gene unclear. Trimming removed 0 bases at V and 3 bases at J, with 3 bases between. Germline V gives CDR1 SGHAT, CDR2 FQNNGV. CDR3 length: 12 amino acids. The CDR3 reads CASSLDSYEQYF. CDR3 bases: TGTGCCAGCAGCTTAGATAGCTACGAGCAGTACTTC.

The rearrangement uses TRBV5-4 and TRBJ1-4; no clear D. CDR3 length equals 15 residues. Trimming stripped 4 bases from V and 0 bases from J, with 10 bases between. In germline, CDR1 is SGHNT, CDR2 YYREEE (reference sequence). This CDR3 reads CASSHGTTTNEKLFF. The CDR3, as DNA: TGTGCCAGCAGCCACGGTACAACAACTAATGAAAAACTGTTTTTT. Supplemented by reference TRBV5-4 and TRBJ1-4, the full variable domain reads ETGVTQSPTHLIKTRGQQVTLRCSSQSGHNTVSWYQQALGQGPQFIFQYYREEENGRGNFPPRFSGLQFPNYSSELNVNALELDDSALYLCASSHGTTTNEKLFFGSGTQLSVL.

Note on this clone: A far larger clone is one nucleotide away, so this likely arose from a read error. Other DNA sequences in this specimen translate into the identical CDR3. The rearrangement uses TRBV28 and TRBJ1-2; TRBD1 might be the D (6 bases). From germline, CDR1 is MDHEN and CDR2 SYDVKM. This CDR3 is 12 amino acids long. The DNA of the CDR3 is TGTGCCAGCAGTTCACAGGGATCTGGCTACACTTTC. It specifies CASSSQGSGYTF.

The CDR3 DNA reads TGTGCCAGCAGGGCGCCGGGGACTATGAACACTGAAGCTTTCTTT. Translation: CASRAPGTMNTEAFF. This rearrangement joins TRBV28 to TRBJ1-1, with D perhaps TRBD1 (5 bases). Germline CDR1 reads MDHEN; CDR2 reads SYDVKM. The CDR3 has 15 residues. The V end was cut by 6 bases, the J end by 0 bases, with 14 bases between.

This clone was detected only a few times. The chain combines TRBV29-1 with TRBJ2-3, with D possibly matching TRBD2 (7 bases). The germline V gene has CDR1 SQVTM and CDR2 ANQGSEA. Trimming removed 7 bases at V and 1 base at J, with 9 bases between. The CDR3 sequence is 12 residues long. CDR3 amino acids: CSGGGRTDTQYF. DNA for the CDR3: TGCAGCGGGGGGGGCCGCACAGATACGCAGTATTTT.

With regard to this clone: A much larger clone is a single base away; this may be a read error. V and J are TRBV11-2 and TRBJ1-1; the D gene is possibly TRBD1 (6 bases). This CDR3 region has 15 residues. Germline CDR1 and CDR2: SGHAT and FQNNGV. Trimming removed 1 base at V and 1 base at J, with 10 bases between. CDR3 coding DNA: TGTGCCAGCAGCTTAGGCGACAGGAGGAACACTGAAGCTTTCTTT. This gives the protein CASSLGDRRNTEAFF.

The V and J genes are TRBV7-2 and TRBJ2-7, with D unresolved. Germline V gene data show CDR1 as SGHTA and CDR2 as FQGNSA. Trimming shortened V by 2 bases and J by 1 base, and 12 bases separated the two germline ends. The CDR3 is made up of 15 amino acids. In DNA form, the CDR3 reads TGTGCCAGCAGCTTATCCCTCCTGACATCCTACGAGCAGTACTTC. Amino acids: CASSLSLLTSYEQYF.

The rearrangement links TRBV27 to TRBJ2-7; 9 bases map to TRBD2. J gave up 3 bases and V 6 bases, and 6 bases lay outside the gene matches. The CDR3 is 14 amino acids. The germline gives CDR1 MNHEY, CDR2 SMNVEV (reference sequence). CDR3 in amino acids: CASRNSGSNYEQYF. As DNA, the CDR3 is TGTGCCAGCAGGAATAGCGGGAGTAACTACGAGCAGTACTTC.

V is TRBV2 and J is TRBJ2-1; 10 bases fit TRBD2. Trimming removed 8 bases from V and 10 bases from J; junction bases left unmatched: 8. The V gene's germline CDR1 is SNHLY and CDR2 FYNNEI. This CDR3 comprises 13 residues. Written as DNA, the CDR3 is TGTGCCAGCCTCAGCGGGAGGGCCAGCGAGCAGTTCTTC. Translating gives CASLSGRASEQFF.

This clone was detected only a few times. The chain joins TRBV15 to TRBJ2-1, with 9 bases aligning to TRBD1. This CDR3 has 17 amino acids. Germline loops: CDR1 LNHNV, CDR2 YYDKDF (reference sequence). The ends lost 8 bases at V and 1 base at J; junction bases unmatched: 12. CDR3 bases: TGTGCCACCGGGACAGGGAGCCTTAGCGAATCCTACAATGAGCAGTTCTTC. It yields the protein CATGTGSLSESYNEQFF.

A single count supports this clone. V usage is TRBV2 and J usage is TRBJ2-3, with D uncertain. This CDR3 contains 15 residues. Germline loops: CDR1 SNHLY, CDR2 FYNNEI. With 6 bases removed from V and 0 bases from J, the gap between germline ends came to 13 bases. The CDR3 DNA sequence: TGTGCCAGCAGGTTCCGCGGATCTAGCACAGATACGCAGTATTTT. It codes for CASRFRGSSTDTQYF.

As concerns this clone: This is likely an artifact of a read error, given a far larger clone one base away. At the DNA level, this CDR3 is encoded by other sequences in the same sample as well. The chain carries TRBV7-2 and TRBJ2-7; 14 bases align to TRBD2. CDR3 length equals 17 residues. Germline lookup yields CDR1 SGHTA and CDR2 FQGNSA. The CDR3: CASSFSVGTSGSHEQYF. The CDR3 DNA follows: TGTGCCAGTAGCTTTAGCGTTGGGACTAGCGGGAGCCACGAGCAGTACTTC. Filled out from reference TRBV7-2 and TRBJ2-7, the complete variable domain reads GAGVSQSPSNKVTEKGKDVELRCDPISGHTALYWYRQSLGQGLEFLIYFQGNSAPDKSGLPSDRFSAERTGGSVSTLTIQRTQQEDSAVYLCASSFSVGTSGSHEQYFGPGTRLTVT.

CDR3 in amino acids: CASSFGAGFADTEAFF. Written as DNA, the CDR3 is TGCGCCAGCAGCTTTGGGGCCGGATTCGCGGACACTGAAGCTTTCTTT. V gene TRBV5-1 combines with J gene TRBJ1-1; possible D gene TRBD1, 5 bases. CDR3 length equals 16 residues. The V end was cut by 2 bases, the J end by 3 bases, with 17 bases between. Germline V lookup: CDR1 SGHRS, CDR2 YFSETQ.

Points on this clone: A read error is the likely source, as a far larger clone sits one nucleotide away. The sample holds other DNA sequences that translate to the same CDR3. The chain is built from TRBV7-2 and TRBJ2-6, with D possibly being TRBD1 (5 bases). This CDR3 has 16 residues. The germline V gene encodes CDR1 SGHTA and CDR2 FQGNSA. The CDR3 reads CASSLMRISGANVLTF. CDR3 sequence (DNA): TGTGCCAGCAGCTTAATGCGGATCTCTGGGGCCAACGTCCTGACCTTC.

This clone showed up just a few times. The rearrangement uses TRBV7-9 and TRBJ1-2; no clear D gene. The CDR3 spans 12 residues. Germline-derived CDR1 and CDR2 are SEHNR and FQNEAQ (reference sequence). The ends were cut back, 5 bases at V and 5 bases at J, with 9 bases in the middle. The CDR3 is CASSQRDYGYTF. CDR3 nucleotides: TGTGCCAGCAGCCAGCGAGATTATGGCTACACCTTC.

Concerning this clone: This is likely an artifact of a read error, given a far larger clone one base away. At the DNA level, this CDR3 is encoded by other sequences in the same sample as well. The chain links TRBV6-5 to TRBJ1-5, with D perhaps TRBD1 (5 bases). The length of the CDR3 is 15 residues. Per germline, CDR1 MNHEY and CDR2 SVGAGI. Trimming stripped 5 bases from V and 6 bases from J, with 17 bases between. The CDR3 protein is CASSPQWGGSQPQHF. The CDR3 DNA reads TGTGCCAGCAGTCCACAGTGGGGGGGTAGTCAGCCCCAGCATTTT.

The chain recombines TRBV9 with TRBJ2-1, with 12 bases matching TRBD2. Germline-derived CDR1 and CDR2 are SGDLS and YYNGEE. Losses at the gene ends were 4 bases for V and 6 bases for J; bases not matched to a gene: 11. The CDR3 loop spans 17 amino acids. The CDR3: CASSPATSGRRANEQFF. DNA for the CDR3: TGTGCCAGCAGCCCAGCGACTAGCGGGAGAAGGGCCAATGAGCAGTTCTTC. The full variable domain, completed using reference TRBV9 and TRBJ2-1, is DSGVTQTPKHLITATGQRVTLRCSPRSGDLSVYWYQQSLDQGLQFLIQYYNGEERAKGNILERFSAQQFPDLHSELNLSSLELGDSALYFCASSPATSGRRANEQFFGPGTRLTVL.

This sequence joins TRBV6-5 and TRBJ1-6, with D possibly TRBD1 on 6 matching bases. This CDR3 comprises 13 residues. Germline V gene sequence: CDR1 MNHEY, CDR2 SVGAGI. V was cut by 5 bases and J by 14 bases, with 16 bases left in between. The CDR3 loop is CASSDIRGSSLHF. CDR3 coding DNA: TGTGCCAGCAGTGATATTAGGGGGTCGTCCCTCCACTTT.

This clone is a singleton in its sample. V is TRBV2 and J is TRBJ2-1; 9 nucleotides line up with TRBD2. There are 17 residues in the CDR3. V dropped 7 bases and J dropped 2; count of bases not matched to a gene: 12. Germline V gene sequence: CDR1 SNHLY, CDR2 FYNNEI. CDR3 nucleotide sequence: TGTGCCAGCAAGGCGGGAGGGGGGTACGGAACCTACAATGAGCAGTTCTTC. Protein product: CASKAGGGYGTYNEQFF.

The J gene is TRBJ2-6, the V gene TRBV7-3; the D gene is possibly TRBD2 (5 bases). CDR3 length: 15 amino acids. Trimming cost V 0 bases and J 15 bases, with 18 bases left between them. Germline V lookup: CDR1 SGHTA, CDR2 FQGTGA. DNA of the CDR3: TGTGCCAGCAGCTTAACGCAGGTGCAGGCTGGAGGCCTGACTTTC. Translating it yields CASSLTQVQAGGLTF.

The chain joins TRBV20-1 to TRBJ2-7; D could derive from TRBD1 or TRBD2 (5 bases each). Trimming stripped 6 bases from V and 12 bases from J, with 18 bases between. The CDR3 contains 11 residues. The V gene's germline CDR1 is DFQATT and CDR2 SNEGSKA (reference sequence). Written as DNA, the CDR3 is TGCAGTGCGGCGCCCGGGGACGCTGGGTACTTC. It is translated as CSAAPGDAGYF.

This clone was seen just once. The chain uses TRBV7-8 and TRBJ2-3, with a possible D match to TRBD1 (6 bases). This CDR3 spans 12 amino acids. V was shortened by 5 bases and J by 9 bases, with 12 bases between the two germline ends. Germline V gene data show CDR1 as SGHVS and CDR2 as FQNEAQ. CDR3 nucleotide sequence: TGTGCCAGCAGCACCCGTAGGGGGACGCAGTATTTT. Translating gives CASSTRRGTQYF.

This chain uses TRBV5-6 with TRBJ1-1, with 7 bases aligning to TRBD1. Germline CDR1 SGHDT, CDR2 YYEEEE. CDR3 length: 14 amino acids. The J segment lost 4 bases and the V segment lost 5 bases, leaving 8 bases of the junction unmatched. The CDR3 loop is CASRTGISGTEAFF. The CDR3, as DNA: TGTGCCAGCAGGACAGGGATTTCGGGCACTGAAGCTTTCTTT.

The sample holds many counts of this clone. Other nucleotide sequences in the sample specify the same CDR3. The chain is built from TRBV30 and TRBJ2-6, with D unresolved. CDR3 length equals 14 residues. The V gene's germline CDR1 is GTSNPN and CDR2 SVGIG (reference sequence). Trimming stripped 1 base from V and 0 bases from J, with 4 bases between. Here the CDR3 reads CAWSEGSGANVLTF. The DNA for the CDR3 is TGTGCCTGGAGTGAGGGCTCTGGGGCCAACGTCCTGACTTTC. The full variable domain, rest sourced from reference TRBV30 and TRBJ2-6, is SQTIHQWPATLVQPVGSPLSLECTVEGTSNPNLYWYRQAAGRGLQLLFYSVGIGQISSEVPQNLSASRPQDRQFILSSKKLLLSDSGFYLCAWSEGSGANVLTFGAGSRLTVL.

As regards this clone: The likely explanation is a read error, given a far larger clone one base away. V is TRBV6-1 and J is TRBJ1-5, with D maybe TRBD1 (5 bases). Germline-derived CDR1 and CDR2 are MNHNS and SASEGT. The CDR3 sequence is 14 residues long. CDR3 DNA: TGTGCCAGCTCTGTGGGAGGGGAGAATCAGCCCCAGCAGTTT. This encodes CASSVGGENQPQQF.

The chain is built from TRBV7-8 and TRBJ1-5, with D perhaps TRBD1 (6 bases). From germline, CDR1 is SGHVS and CDR2 FQNEAQ. V was shortened by 5 bases and J by 5 bases, with 16 bases between the two germline ends. This CDR3 is 15 amino acids long. The CDR3 here is CASSPLGQIHQPQHF. The DNA for the CDR3 is TGTGCCAGCAGCCCCCTAGGACAGATTCATCAGCCCCAGCATTTT.